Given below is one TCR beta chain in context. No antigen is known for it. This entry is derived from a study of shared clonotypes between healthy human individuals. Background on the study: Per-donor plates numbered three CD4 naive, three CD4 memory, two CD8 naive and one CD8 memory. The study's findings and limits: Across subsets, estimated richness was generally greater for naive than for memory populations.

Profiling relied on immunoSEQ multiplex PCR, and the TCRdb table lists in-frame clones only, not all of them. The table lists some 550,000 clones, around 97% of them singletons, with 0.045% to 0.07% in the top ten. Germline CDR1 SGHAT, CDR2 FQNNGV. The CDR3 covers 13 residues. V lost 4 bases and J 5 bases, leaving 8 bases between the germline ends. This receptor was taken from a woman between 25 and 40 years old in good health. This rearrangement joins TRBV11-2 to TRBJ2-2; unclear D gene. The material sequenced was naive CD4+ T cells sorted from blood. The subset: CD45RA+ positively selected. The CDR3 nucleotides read TGTGCCAGCAGCTCGGTCCGTACCGGGGAGCTGTTTTTT. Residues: CASSSVRTGELFF.